A single sample gave rise to the 2 T cell receptor beta chains below, sequenced in a study of PD-L1 blockade in urothelial cancer. TCRdb's copy holds only in-frame clones and misses some; the assay was immunoSEQ multiplex PCR. Here the sample spans about 50,000 clones, approximately 77% being singletons. The time point here: pretreatment peripheral blood. Material: PBMCs, obtained around atezolizumab (anti-PD-L1) treatment. All receptors come from a man between 65 and 85 years old with urothelial cancer.

V gene TRBV5-4 combines with J gene TRBJ2-1; 8 bases are shared with TRBD1. Trimming at V came to 2 bases and at J to 6 bases, leaving 7 bases not matched to a gene. Germline V gives CDR1 SGHNT, CDR2 YYREEE (reference sequence). This CDR3 comprises 15 residues. The CDR3 DNA reads as TGTGCCAGCAGCTTCCGACAGGGGCGGGTCAATGAGCAGTTCTTC. Encoded protein: CASSFRQGRVNEQFF. Full variable domain (remainder filled in from reference TRBV5-4 and TRBJ2-1): ETGVTQSPTHLIKTRGQQVTLRCSSQSGHNTVSWYQQALGQGPQFIFQYYREEENGRGNFPPRFSGLQFPNYSSELNVNALELDDSALYLCASSFRQGRVNEQFFGPGTRLTVL.

V usage is TRBV4-2 and J usage is TRBJ2-5; TRBD2 matches at 10 bases. With V trimmed by 0 bases and J by 3 bases, 10 bases remained unmatched. CDR3 length: 18 residues. Germline V lookup: CDR1 LGHNA, CDR2 YNFKEQ. The chain's CDR3 is CASSQEGAQAGGEETQYF. In DNA, the CDR3 is TGTGCCAGCAGCCAAGAGGGGGCCCAAGCGGGAGGGGAAGAGACCCAGTACTTC.